This entry describes one T cell receptor (beta chain). Its antigen remains unknown. TCRdb keeps only in-frame clones here, not all; method: immunoSEQ multiplex PCR. The data show tens of thousands of clones, 90% to 95% seen once. This entry is derived from a study of OX40 agonist ivuxolimab in advanced cancers. Deletions cut 0 bases from V and 0 bases from J, with 11 bases between. The CDR3 covers 16 residues. CDR1 is LGHNA and CDR2 is YSLEER in the germline V gene. Study-wide results and limits: Clonal expansion in partial responders at 0.1-3.0 mg/kg ranked among the lowest.

The sequencing here drew on CD4+ or CD8+ T cells sorted from blood, taken in a trial of the OX40 agonist ivuxolimab. V usage is TRBV4-3 and J usage is TRBJ1-2, with D unclear. The TCR sequence derives from an adult with an advanced solid tumor such as melanoma, head and neck, liver or kidney cancer. The CDR3 here is CASSQDLWAANYGYTF. CDR3 DNA sequence: TGCGCCAGCAGCCAAGATCTTTGGGCAGCTAACTATGGCTACACCTTC.